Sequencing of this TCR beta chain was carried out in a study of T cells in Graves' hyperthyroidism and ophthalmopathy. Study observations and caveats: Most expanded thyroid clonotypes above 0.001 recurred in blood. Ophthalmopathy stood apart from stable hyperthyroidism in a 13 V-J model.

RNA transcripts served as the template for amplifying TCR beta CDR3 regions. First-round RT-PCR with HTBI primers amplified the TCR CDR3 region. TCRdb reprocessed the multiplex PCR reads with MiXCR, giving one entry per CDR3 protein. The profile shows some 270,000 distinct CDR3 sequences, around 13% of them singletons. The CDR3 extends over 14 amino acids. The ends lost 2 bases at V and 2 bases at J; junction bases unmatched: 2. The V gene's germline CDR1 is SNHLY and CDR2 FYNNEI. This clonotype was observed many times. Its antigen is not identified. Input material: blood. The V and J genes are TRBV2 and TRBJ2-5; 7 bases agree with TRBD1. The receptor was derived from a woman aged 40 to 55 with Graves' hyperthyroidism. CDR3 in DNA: TGTGCCAGCAGTGAACAGGGGGTTCAAGAGACCCAGTACTTC. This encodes CASSEQGVQETQYF.